The 14 T cell receptor beta chains reported below all come from one sample, sequenced in a study of blood T cell repertoires in COVID-19. TCRdb keeps only in-frame clones here, not all; method: immunoSEQ multiplex PCR. In the table there are roughly 150,000 clones, approximately 92% of which are singletons. Sequenced: peripheral blood. These receptors all come from a woman in her thirties or forties with acute or convalescent COVID-19.

The chain employs TRBV6-5 and TRBJ1-2; TRBD1 matches 8 bases. CDR3 length: 14 residues. J gave up 4 bases and V 4 bases, and 5 bases lay outside the gene matches. In germline, CDR1 is MNHEY, CDR2 SVGAGI. The chain's CDR3 is CASSSGGAVYGYTF. Here the CDR3 DNA reads TGTGCCAGCAGTTCAGGGGGCGCCGTCTATGGCTACACCTTC.

V usage is TRBV6-5 and J usage is TRBJ1-1, with D unclear. Germline lookup yields CDR1 MNHEY and CDR2 SVGAGI. The CDR3 is 13 residues long. Deletions cut 6 bases from V and 2 bases from J, with 10 bases between. The CDR3 DNA reads as TGTGCCAGCAGCTCGCAGACTAACACTGAAGCTTTCTTT. Protein product: CASSSQTNTEAFF.

The J gene is TRBJ2-6, the V gene TRBV9, with D uncertain. With 3 bases removed from V and 0 bases from J, the gap between germline ends came to 10 bases. CDR1 and CDR2 from the germline V gene are SGDLS and YYNGEE. The CDR3 is made up of 16 amino acids. The CDR3 region is CASSAGVDSGANVLTF. The CDR3 DNA reads as TGTGCCAGCAGCGCCGGAGTTGACTCTGGGGCCAACGTCCTGACTTTC.

The chain combines TRBV13 with TRBJ2-7; the match to TRBD1 covers 7 bases. CDR3 length equals 13 residues. The germline CDR1 and CDR2 sequences are PRHDT and FYEKMQ (reference sequence). J was trimmed by 2 bases and V by 5 bases; bases with no gene match: 3. The CDR3 sequence is CASSPGTAYEQYF. DNA for the CDR3: TGTGCCAGCAGCCCAGGGACAGCCTACGAGCAGTACTTC.

The chain joins TRBV7-3 to TRBJ2-1; the match to TRBD2 covers 9 bases. This CDR3 contains 15 residues. With 5 bases clipped from V and 8 bases from J, the junction kept 10 bases outside the gene matches. Germline V CDR1 and CDR2: SGHTA, FQGTGA. The CDR3 DNA reads TGTGCCAGCAGCCCGGTAGTAGCGGGGGTAGATGAGCAGTTCTTC. Its protein product is CASSPVVAGVDEQFF. The variable domain in full, completed from reference TRBV7-3 and TRBJ2-1, reads GAGVSQTPSNKVTEKGKYVELRCDPISGHTALYWYRQSLGQGPEFLIYFQGTGAADDSGLPNDRFFAVRPEGSVSTLKIQRTERGDSAVYLCASSPVVAGVDEQFFGPGTRLTVL.

The gene calls are TRBV4-1 and TRBJ1-2, with D perhaps TRBD1 (5 bases). From germline, CDR1 is MGHRA and CDR2 YSYEKL. Trimming removed 0 bases at V and 8 bases at J, with 13 bases between. The length of the CDR3 is 14 residues. The CDR3 is CASSQEGRVIGYTF. The CDR3 DNA is TGCGCCAGCAGCCAAGAGGGCAGGGTGATCGGCTACACCTTC.

This CDR3 reads CASSQGRGGSSYEQYF. The CDR3 region has the DNA TGCGCCAGCAGCCAAGGACGCGGGGGGAGCTCCTACGAGCAGTACTTC. J is TRBJ2-7 and V is TRBV4-1, with 8 bases matching TRBD2. The length of the CDR3 is 16 residues. V was pared by 1 base and J by 0 bases, with 5 bases of the junction left unmatched. Germline V gene data show CDR1 as MGHRA and CDR2 as YSYEKL.

The chain links TRBV25-1 to TRBJ2-7; 12 bases fit TRBD2. Germline assignment: CDR1 MGHDK and CDR2 SYGVNS. J lost 2 bases, V lost 6 bases, and 8 bases had no gene match. The CDR3 consists of 16 residues. The CDR3 loop reads CASSFRWTSGTYEQYF. In DNA, the CDR3 is TGTGCCAGCAGCTTCCGGTGGACTAGCGGGACCTACGAGCAGTACTTC.

The chain employs TRBV5-1 and TRBJ1-1; D remains unclear. Trimming took 0 bases from V and 1 from J, leaving 4 bases between them. The V gene's germline CDR1 is SGHRS and CDR2 YFSETQ. The CDR3 is made up of 13 amino acids. CDR3 DNA sequence: TGCGCCAGCAGCTTGGAAGCGAACACTGAAGCTTTCTTT. It specifies CASSLEANTEAFF.

V gene TRBV5-1 combines with J gene TRBJ2-3, with TRBD2 identical over 8 bases. The germline CDR1 and CDR2 sequences are SGHRS and YFSETQ. The length of the CDR3 is 14 residues. V gave up 4 bases and J gave up 5 bases; unmatched junction bases: 6. The CDR3 nucleotides read TGCGCCAGCAGCGGAGCGGGGGTGTTAGATACGCAGTATTTT. It yields the protein CASSGAGVLDTQYF. The whole variable domain, remainder taken from reference TRBV5-1 and TRBJ2-3, is KAGVTQTPRYLIKTRGQQVTLSCSPISGHRSVSWYQQTPGQGLQFLFEYFSETQRNKGNFPGRFSGRQFSNSRSEMNVSTLELGDSALYLCASSGAGVLDTQYFGPGTRLTVL.

The rearrangement joins TRBV12-3 or TRBV12-4 to TRBJ2-7; D ambiguous. Trimming removed 4 bases from V and 5 bases from J, with 9 bases in between. The CDR3 contains 12 residues. CDR3 nucleotides: TGTGCCAGCAGTTATTTAGTACACGAGCAGTACTTC. The encoded protein is CASSYLVHEQYF.

The J gene is TRBJ2-7, the V gene TRBV3-1 (or the pseudogene TRBV3-2); no clear D gene. Germline V gene lookup returns CDR1 LGHDT and CDR2 YNNKEL (reference sequence). The CDR3 runs 16 residues. V shed 0 bases and J shed 2 bases, with 14 bases lying between them. CDR3 coding DNA: TGTGCCAGCAGCCAAGACTTCACAGAGAAGGCCTACGAGCAGTACTTC. Encoded protein: CASSQDFTEKAYEQYF.

The CDR3 loop is CASSQSNYGYTF. CDR3 nucleotides: TGTGCCAGCAGCCAGAGTAACTATGGCTACACCTTC. This chain connects TRBV14 to TRBJ1-2; D gene ambiguous. Germline V lookup: CDR1 SGHDN, CDR2 FVKESK. Trimming cost V 3 bases and J 1 base, with 3 bases left between them. CDR3 length: 12 amino acids.

This clone was seen only once. The CDR3: CASSVEGSGTGDTQYF. The CDR3 DNA reads as TGTGCCAGCAGCGTAGAAGGTAGCGGGACCGGGGATACGCAGTATTTT. The chain uses TRBV9 and TRBJ2-3, with 8 positions matching TRBD2. The CDR3 covers 16 residues. The germline V gene has CDR1 SGDLS and CDR2 YYNGEE. V lost 0 bases to trimming and J lost 6 bases; unmatched junction nucleotides: 9.